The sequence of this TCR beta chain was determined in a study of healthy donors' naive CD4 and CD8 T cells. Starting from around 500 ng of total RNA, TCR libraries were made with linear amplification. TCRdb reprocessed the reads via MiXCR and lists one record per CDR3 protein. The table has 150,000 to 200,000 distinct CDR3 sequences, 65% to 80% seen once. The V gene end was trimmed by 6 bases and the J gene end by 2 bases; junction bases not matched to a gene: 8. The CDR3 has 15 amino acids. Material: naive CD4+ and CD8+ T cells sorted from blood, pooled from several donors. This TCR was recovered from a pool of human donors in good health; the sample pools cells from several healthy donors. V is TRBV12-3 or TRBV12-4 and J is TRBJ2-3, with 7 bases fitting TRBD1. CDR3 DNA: TGTGCCAGCAGCCTCCCCGGGACAGCCACAGATACGCAGTATTTT. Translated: CASSLPGTATDTQYF.